A selection of T cell receptor beta chains follows, all from one sample in a study of CD8 T cells in Susac syndrome. From the immunoSEQ multiplex PCR reads, TCRdb called clonotypes with MiXCR, one entry per CDR3 protein. The table has around 190,000 distinct CDR3 sequences, 85% to 95% seen once. Material: CD8+ T cells from PBMCs. Every receptor here comes from a human donor with multiple sclerosis. Each CDR3 is given with its conserved first and last residue. A D gene is named only where the DNA matches it firmly. The size field is filled for only some rows; it gives once, few, many or a size class.

V: TRBV28
J: TRBJ2-7
D: NA
size: NA
CDR3: CASSPLIPILTYEQYF
DNA: TGTGCCAGCAGTCCGCTTATCCCCATCCTGACCTACGAGCAGTACTTC

V: TRBV15
J: TRBJ2-3
D: NA
size: NA
CDR3: CATSRGSTDTQYF
DNA: TGTGCCACCAGCAGAGGGAGCACAGATACGCAGTATTTT

V: TRBV15
J: TRBJ2-7
D: NA
size: NA
CDR3: CATSKDTRYEQYF
DNA: TGTGCCACCAGCAAAGACACACGCTACGAGCAGTACTTC

V: TRBV7-9
J: TRBJ2-5
D: NA
size: NA
CDR3: CASRHPIEETQYF
DNA: TGTGCCAGCAGACATCCTATAGAAGAGACCCAGTACTTC

V: TRBV7-8
J: TRBJ2-5
D: NA
size: NA
CDR3: CASSLFGGRETQYF
DNA: TGTGCCAGCAGCTTATTTGGGGGCAGAGAGACCCAGTACTTC

V: TRBV7-9
J: TRBJ1-2
D: NA
size: NA
CDR3: CASSPEVGQPNYGYTF
DNA: TGTGCCAGCAGCCCCGAGGTTGGACAGCCTAACTATGGCTACACCTTC

V: TRBV5-1
J: TRBJ1-1
D: TRBD1
size: NA
CDR3: CASSREGQLNTEAFF
DNA: TGCGCCAGCAGCCGCGAGGGACAGTTGAACACTGAAGCTTTCTTT

V: TRBV29-1
J: TRBJ2-7
D: NA
size: NA
CDR3: CSFRVAHEQYF
DNA: TGCAGTTTCAGGGTTGCCCACGAGCAGTACTTC

V: TRBV6-5
J: TRBJ2-7
D: TRBD2
size: NA
CDR3: CASSSGGVTYEQYF
DNA: TGTGCCAGCAGCTCGGGAGGAGTCACCTACGAGCAGTACTTC

V: TRBV7-9
J: TRBJ2-5
D: TRBD1
size: NA
CDR3: CASSYPGQGQETQYF
DNA: TGTGCCAGCAGCTATCCGGGACAGGGGCAAGAGACCCAGTACTTC

V: TRBV7-8
J: TRBJ2-1
D: NA
size: NA
CDR3: CASSRRLYNEQFF
DNA: TGTGCCAGCAGCCGGCGTTTGTACAATGAGCAGTTCTTC

V: TRBV20-1
J: TRBJ2-7
D: NA
size: NA
CDR3: CSALGGQGAYEQYF
DNA: TGCAGTGCCCTCGGGGGGCAGGGGGCCTACGAGCAGTACTTC

V: TRBV9
J: TRBJ1-1
D: TRBD1
size: NA
CDR3: CASSGDRGLNTEAFF
DNA: TGTGCCAGCAGCGGAGACAGGGGGCTGAACACTGAAGCTTTCTTT

V: TRBV9
J: TRBJ2-5
D: NA
size: NA
CDR3: CASSPPMGLQETQYF
DNA: TGTGCCAGCAGCCCCCCAATGGGTCTCCAAGAGACCCAGTACTTC

V: TRBV25-1
J: TRBJ1-1
D: NA
size: once
CDR3: CASSEYQGMNTEAFF
DNA: TGTGCCAGCAGTGAATATCAGGGGATGAACACTGAAGCTTTCTTT

V: TRBV28
J: TRBJ2-1
D: NA
size: NA
CDR3: CASRPKTFSYNEQFF
DNA: TGTGCCAGCAGACCTAAGACTTTTTCCTACAATGAGCAGTTCTTC

V: TRBV7-8
J: TRBJ1-1
D: NA
size: NA
CDR3: CASTPGNTEAFF
DNA: TGTGCCAGCACCCCGGGGAACACTGAAGCTTTCTTT

V: TRBV11-2
J: TRBJ2-1
D: TRBD2
size: once
CDR3: CAIPGLAFDEQFF
DNA: TGTGCCATCCCGGGACTAGCTTTCGATGAGCAGTTCTTC

V: TRBV3-1
J: TRBJ2-7
D: NA
size: NA
CDR3: CASSQEWPVYEQYF
DNA: TGTGCCAGCAGCCAAGAGTGGCCGGTTTACGAGCAGTACTTC

V: TRBV27
J: TRBJ2-7
D: NA
size: NA
CDR3: CASSGPGYEQYF
DNA: TGTGCCAGCAGTGGACCGGGGTACGAGCAGTACTTC

V: TRBV29-1
J: TRBJ1-1
D: NA
size: NA
CDR3: CSETGPTNTEAFF
DNA: TGCAGCGAAACGGGACCGACGAACACTGAAGCTTTCTTT

V: TRBV27
J: TRBJ2-7
D: TRBD1
size: once
CDR3: CASSLSGQGGTYEQYF
DNA: TGTGCCAGCAGTTTATCGGGACAGGGGGGGACCTACGAGCAGTACTTC

V: TRBV5-1
J: TRBJ2-7
D: TRBD1
size: NA
CDR3: CASSHSPGTGSYEQYF
DNA: TGCGCCAGCAGCCACTCACCGGGGACAGGGTCCTACGAGCAGTACTTC

V: TRBV30
J: TRBJ1-2
D: NA
size: NA
CDR3: CAWWTGSPYYYTF
DNA: TGTGCCTGGTGGACTGGAAGTCCTTACTACTACACCTTC

V: TRBV3-1
J: TRBJ2-6
D: NA
size: NA
CDR3: CASSQKVRSGANVLTF
DNA: TGTGCCAGCAGCCAAAAGGTGCGCTCTGGGGCCAACGTCCTGACTTTC

V: TRBV7-9
J: TRBJ2-5
D: NA
size: NA
CDR3: CASSTPESIYGETQYF
DNA: TGTGCCAGCAGCACCCCCGAGTCCATTTACGGGGAGACCCAGTACTTC